The 14 T cell receptor beta chains below come from one sample, sequenced in a study of Ad26.COV2.S vaccination and SARS-CoV-2 variants. Treatment here: roughly 20 received Ad26.COV2.S at low or high dose, single or two shots; 5 received placebo; per-sample allocation not given. The investigators took samples on day 63 after the first vaccine or placebo injection. Profiling relied on immunoSEQ multiplex PCR, and the TCRdb table lists in-frame clones only, not all of them. Here the sample spans 400,000 to 500,000 clones, roughly 87% being singletons. Sequences were derived from peripheral blood, sampled in a trial of Ad26.COV2.S vaccine versus placebo. These receptors all come from a person between 18 and 65 years old who received the Ad26.COV2.S COVID-19 vaccine or a placebo.

This chain joins TRBV18 and TRBJ2-6, with a weak D call TRBD1 (5 bases). Germline V CDR1 and CDR2: KGHSH, LQKENI. V was trimmed by 4 bases and J by 2 bases, leaving 12 bases between them. CDR3 size: 16 residues. The CDR3 here is CASSHDKGPGANVLTF. In DNA form, the CDR3 reads TGTGCCAGCTCACATGACAAGGGGCCTGGGGCCAACGTCCTGACTTTC.

This chain links TRBV6-2 or TRBV6-3 with TRBJ1-2; TRBD1 matches at 11 bases. V dropped 6 bases and J dropped 7; count of bases not matched to a gene: 7. CDR1 and CDR2 (germline): MNHEY, SVGEGT. This CDR3 contains 14 residues. The DNA for the CDR3 is TGTGCCAGCAGCCTAGGACAGGGGGCGTTTGGCTACACCTTC. Protein sequence: CASSLGQGAFGYTF.

In DNA form, the CDR3 reads TGTGCCAGCAGTTCGGGGACGCGGGGGATCTCCTACGAGCAGTACGTC. Amino acid sequence: CASSSGTRGISYEQYV. This chain uses TRBV6-2 or TRBV6-3 with TRBJ2-7; 7 bases fit TRBD2. V shed 4 bases and J 0 bases; nucleotides not matched to a gene: 9. This CDR3 is built from 16 residues. Germline V lookup: CDR1 MNHEY, CDR2 SVGEGT.

The rearrangement links TRBV28 to TRBJ2-7; D possibly uses TRBD1 or TRBD2 (7 bases each). The CDR3 length is 14 residues. Germline CDR1 and CDR2: MDHEN and SYDVKM. With 6 bases removed from V and 2 bases from J, the gap between germline ends came to 14 bases. CDR3 in DNA: TGTGCCAGCAGGACAGGGAGGGTTCCCTACGAGCAGTACTTC. Translated: CASRTGRVPYEQYF. The variable domain in full, completed from reference TRBV28 and TRBJ2-7, reads DVKVTQSSRYLVKRTGEKVFLECVQDMDHENMFWYRQDPGLGLRLIYFSYDVKMKEKGDIPEGYSVSREKKERFSLILESASTNQTSMYLCASRTGRVPYEQYFGPGTRLTVT.

The CDR3 DNA follows: TGTGCCACCAGCAGAGATCGGGAGTTCTCCTACGAGCAGTACTTC. Translated: CATSRDREFSYEQYF. The chain recombines TRBV15 with TRBJ2-7, with D maybe TRBD2 (6 bases). Germline CDR1 reads LNHNV; CDR2 reads YYDKDF (reference sequence). Trimming shortened V by 0 bases and J by 0 bases, and 9 bases separated the two germline ends. The CDR3 has 15 amino acids.

The chain has TRBV5-4 and TRBJ2-3; D gene ambiguous. This CDR3 contains 12 residues. V was pared by 2 bases and J by 3 bases, with 4 bases between. Germline loops: CDR1 SGHNT, CDR2 YYREEE (reference sequence). This CDR3 reads CASSFGTDTQYF. For the CDR3, the DNA is TGTGCCAGCAGCTTCGGGACAGATACGCAGTATTTT.

The chain employs TRBV5-1 and TRBJ1-1; no reliable D call. Trimming took 4 bases from V and 5 from J, leaving 15 bases between them. Germline assignment: CDR1 SGHRS and CDR2 YFSETQ. CDR3 size: 14 residues. CDR3 amino acids: CASSVFAGVTEAFF. DNA of the CDR3: TGCGCCAGCAGCGTCTTCGCTGGGGTTACTGAAGCTTTCTTT.

This chain joins TRBV11-3 and TRBJ1-2; 10 bases match TRBD1. V lost 5 bases to trimming and J lost 4 bases; unmatched junction nucleotides: 7. The CDR3 spans 15 residues. Germline-derived CDR1 and CDR2 are SGHNT and YENEEA. For the CDR3, the DNA is TGTGCCAGCAGCCCGTGGACAGGGGGGGGCTATGGCTACACCTTC. The encoded protein is CASSPWTGGGYGYTF.

The rearrangement joins TRBV18 to TRBJ2-7; perhaps TRBD2 as D (5 bases). The CDR3 length is 11 residues. Germline assignment: CDR1 KGHSH and CDR2 LQKENI. Trimming took 4 bases from V and 6 from J, leaving 7 bases between them. The CDR3: CASSRGIEQYV. The DNA of the CDR3 is TGTGCCAGCTCACGAGGGATCGAGCAGTACGTC.

This clone was seen only once. The chain employs TRBV15 and TRBJ1-5; D is uncertain. V was pared by 0 bases and J by 1 base, with 10 bases between. Germline assignment: CDR1 LNHNV and CDR2 YYDKDF (reference sequence). The CDR3 spans 16 residues. DNA of the CDR3: TGTGCCACCAGCAGAGAGACACTGAGAAGCAATCAGCCCCAGCATTTT. Protein product: CATSRETLRSNQPQHF. Full variable domain (remainder filled in from reference TRBV15 and TRBJ1-5): DAMVIQNPRYQVTQFGKPVTLSCSQTLNHNVMYWYQQKSSQAPKLLFHYYDKDFNNEADTPDNFQSRRPNTSFCFLDIRSPGLGDTAMYLCATSRETLRSNQPQHFGDGTRLSIL.

This chain links TRBV9 with TRBJ1-2, with 8 bases matching TRBD1. The CDR3 is 14 amino acids. V lost 4 bases and J lost 2; bases outside the gene matches: 4. Germline V gene data show CDR1 as SGDLS and CDR2 as YYNGEE. In nucleotides, the CDR3 is TGTGCCAGCAGCCCCCGGACAGGGAACTATGGCTACACCTTC. Its translation: CASSPRTGNYGYTF.

The chain combines TRBV2 with TRBJ2-7, with 9 bases that match TRBD1. Germline V gives CDR1 SNHLY, CDR2 FYNNEI. The CDR3 length is 15 residues. V shed 5 bases, J shed 3 bases, and the junction held 8 bases outside the gene matches. This CDR3 reads CASSSRRQGGYEQYF. CDR3 DNA sequence: TGTGCCAGCAGTTCGCGGAGACAGGGGGGCTACGAGCAGTACTTC.

The chain couples TRBV28 to TRBJ1-6; D is perhaps TRBD1 (6 bases). The V gene's germline CDR1 is MDHEN and CDR2 SYDVKM. Trimming shortened V by 2 bases and J by 7 bases, and 15 bases separated the two germline ends. There are 16 residues in the CDR3. CDR3 in DNA: TGTGCCAGCAGTTTAGGGGGTCTAGGGGGGAATTCACCCCTCCACTTT. Translating it yields CASSLGGLGGNSPLHF.

The gene calls are TRBV7-9 and TRBJ2-2; D is unresolved. Germline V lookup: CDR1 SEHNR, CDR2 FQNEAQ (reference sequence). V lost 3 bases and J 8 bases, leaving 16 bases between the germline ends. The CDR3 loop spans 15 amino acids. CDR3 in amino acids: CASSFYPKALGELFF. The CDR3 region has the DNA TGTGCCAGCAGCTTCTATCCCAAGGCACTTGGGGAGCTGTTTTTT.